Detailed here is one T cell receptor beta chain. The sample originates from a study of blood T cell repertoires in COVID-19. The method was immunoSEQ multiplex PCR; TCRdb's version includes in-frame clones alone and lacks a portion of them. The sample contains 270,000 or so clones, roughly 84% of which appear only once. The germline V gene encodes CDR1 LGHDT and CDR2 YNNKEL (reference sequence). The ends lost 3 bases at V and 2 bases at J; junction bases unmatched: 6. There are 16 residues in the CDR3. The chain links TRBV3-1 (or the pseudogene TRBV3-2) to TRBJ2-7, with TRBD2 identical over 11 bases. The source is a woman younger than 30 with acute or convalescent COVID-19. Sequenced sample: peripheral blood. The CDR3 protein is CASSQTSGARPYEQYF. DNA for the CDR3: TGTGCCAGCAGCCAGACTAGCGGGGCGCGGCCCTACGAGCAGTACTTC.